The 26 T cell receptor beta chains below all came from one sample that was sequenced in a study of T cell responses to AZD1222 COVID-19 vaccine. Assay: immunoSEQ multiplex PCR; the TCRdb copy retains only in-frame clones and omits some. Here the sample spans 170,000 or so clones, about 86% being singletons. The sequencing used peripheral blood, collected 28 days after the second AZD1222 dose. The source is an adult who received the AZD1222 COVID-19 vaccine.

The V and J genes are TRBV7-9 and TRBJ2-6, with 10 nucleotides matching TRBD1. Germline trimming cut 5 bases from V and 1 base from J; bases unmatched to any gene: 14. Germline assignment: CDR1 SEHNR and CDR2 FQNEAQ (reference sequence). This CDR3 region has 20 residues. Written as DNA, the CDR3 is TGTGCCAGCAGCCGGGACAGGGGCAGAACAGATGGTTCTGGGGCCAACGTCCTGACTTTC. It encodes CASSRDRGRTDGSGANVLTF.

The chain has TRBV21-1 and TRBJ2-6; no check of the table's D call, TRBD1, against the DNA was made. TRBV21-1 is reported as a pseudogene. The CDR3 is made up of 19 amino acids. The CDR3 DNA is TGTGCCAGCAGCGACAGGACCGGGACCGATCCCTCTGGGGCCAACGTCCTGACTTTC. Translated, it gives CASSDRTGTDPSGANVLTF.

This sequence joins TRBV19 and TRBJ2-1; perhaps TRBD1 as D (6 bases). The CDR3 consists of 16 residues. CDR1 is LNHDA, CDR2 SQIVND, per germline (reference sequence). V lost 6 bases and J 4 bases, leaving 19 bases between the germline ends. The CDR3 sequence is CASREGGTGKYNEQFF. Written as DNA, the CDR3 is TGTGCCAGTAGAGAAGGGGGAACAGGAAAATACAATGAGCAGTTCTTC.

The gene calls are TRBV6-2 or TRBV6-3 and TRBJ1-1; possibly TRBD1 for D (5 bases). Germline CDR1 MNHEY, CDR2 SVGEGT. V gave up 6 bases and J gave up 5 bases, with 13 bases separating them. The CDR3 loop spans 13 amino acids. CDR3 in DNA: TGTGCCAGCAGCCGCAGGGAGGGGACTGAAGCTTTCTTT. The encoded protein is CASSRREGTEAFF.

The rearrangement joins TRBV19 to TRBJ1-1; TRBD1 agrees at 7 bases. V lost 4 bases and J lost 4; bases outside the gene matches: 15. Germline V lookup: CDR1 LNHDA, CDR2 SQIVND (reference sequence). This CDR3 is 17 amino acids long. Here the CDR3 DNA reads TGTGCCAGTAGTAGTATCTCCAGGGACAGTGGACGCACTGAAGCTTTCTTT. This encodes CASSSISRDSGRTEAFF.

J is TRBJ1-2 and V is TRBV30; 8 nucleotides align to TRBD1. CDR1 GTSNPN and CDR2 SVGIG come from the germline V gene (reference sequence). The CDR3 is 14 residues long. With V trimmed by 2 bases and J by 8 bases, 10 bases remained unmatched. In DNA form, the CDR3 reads TGTGCCTGGAGTAATGGTCAGGGGGCGGGGGGCTACACCTTC. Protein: CAWSNGQGAGGYTF. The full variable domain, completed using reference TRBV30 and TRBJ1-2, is SQTIHQWPATLVQPVGSPLSLECTVEGTSNPNLYWYRQAAGRGLQLLFYSVGIGQISSEVPQNLSASRPQDRQFILSSKKLLLSDSGFYLCAWSNGQGAGGYTFGSGTRLTVV.

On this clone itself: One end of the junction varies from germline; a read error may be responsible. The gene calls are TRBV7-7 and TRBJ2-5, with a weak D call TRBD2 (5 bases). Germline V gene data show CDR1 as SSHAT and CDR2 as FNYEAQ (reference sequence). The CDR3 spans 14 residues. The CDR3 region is CASSGTKDQETQYF. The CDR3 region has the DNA TGTGCTAGCAGCGGAACCAAGGACCAAGAGACCCAGTACTTC.

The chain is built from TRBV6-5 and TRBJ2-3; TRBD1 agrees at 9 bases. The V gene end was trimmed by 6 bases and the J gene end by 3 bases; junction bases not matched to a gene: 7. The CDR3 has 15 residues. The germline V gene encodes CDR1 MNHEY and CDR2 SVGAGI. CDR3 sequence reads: CASSLPGQGTDTQYF. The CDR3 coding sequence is TGTGCCAGCAGCCTACCGGGACAGGGAACAGATACGCAGTATTTT.

DNA for the CDR3: TGTGCCAGCAGCATCCGGGTCAACTACGAGCAGTACTTC. Its protein product is CASSIRVNYEQYF. This chain links TRBV6-5 with TRBJ2-7, with D hard to call. Trimming took off 6 bases at V and 3 bases at J, with 12 bases between the two ends. Germline CDR1 MNHEY, CDR2 SVGAGI. The CDR3 contains 13 residues.

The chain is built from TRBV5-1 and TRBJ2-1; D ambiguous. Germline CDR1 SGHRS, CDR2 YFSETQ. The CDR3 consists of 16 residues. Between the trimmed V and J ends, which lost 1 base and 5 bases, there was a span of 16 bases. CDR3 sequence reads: CASSLWAGRMNNEQFF. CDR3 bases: TGCGCCAGCAGCTTGTGGGCCGGACGGATGAACAATGAGCAGTTCTTC.

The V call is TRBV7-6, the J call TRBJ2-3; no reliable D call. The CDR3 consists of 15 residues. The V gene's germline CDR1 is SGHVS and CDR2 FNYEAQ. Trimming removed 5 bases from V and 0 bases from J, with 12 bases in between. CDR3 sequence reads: CASSRAPSSTDTQYF. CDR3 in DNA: TGTGCCAGCAGCCGGGCTCCGTCGAGCACAGATACGCAGTATTTT.

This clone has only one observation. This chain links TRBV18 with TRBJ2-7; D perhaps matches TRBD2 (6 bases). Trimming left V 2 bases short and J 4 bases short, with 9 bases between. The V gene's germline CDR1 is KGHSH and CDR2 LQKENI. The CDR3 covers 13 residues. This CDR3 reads CASSPGGQYEQYF. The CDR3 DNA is TGTGCCAGCTCACCAGGAGGGCAATACGAGCAGTACTTC.

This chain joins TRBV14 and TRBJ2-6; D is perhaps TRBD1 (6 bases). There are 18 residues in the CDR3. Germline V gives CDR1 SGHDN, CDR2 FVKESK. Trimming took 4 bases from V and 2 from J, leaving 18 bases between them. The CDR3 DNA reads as TGTGCCAGCAGCCCGTGGACGGGACACCAGGCTGGGGCCAACGTCCTGACTTTC. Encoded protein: CASSPWTGHQAGANVLTF.

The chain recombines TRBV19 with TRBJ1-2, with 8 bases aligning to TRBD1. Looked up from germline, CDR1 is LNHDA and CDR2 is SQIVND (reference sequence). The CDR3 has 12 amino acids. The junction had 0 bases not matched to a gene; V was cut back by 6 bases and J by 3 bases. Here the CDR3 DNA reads TGTGCCAGTAGGACAGGGGACTATGGCTACACCTTC. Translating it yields CASRTGDYGYTF.

The CDR3 reads CASSTYGTSVVNEQFF. The CDR3, as DNA: TGTGCCAGTAGCACCTATGGGACTAGCGTAGTTAATGAGCAGTTCTTC. This rearrangement joins TRBV19 to TRBJ2-1; 10 nucleotides agree with TRBD2. CDR3 size: 16 residues. Trimming at V came to 6 bases and at J to 7 bases, leaving 12 bases not matched to a gene. The germline gives CDR1 LNHDA, CDR2 SQIVND (reference sequence).

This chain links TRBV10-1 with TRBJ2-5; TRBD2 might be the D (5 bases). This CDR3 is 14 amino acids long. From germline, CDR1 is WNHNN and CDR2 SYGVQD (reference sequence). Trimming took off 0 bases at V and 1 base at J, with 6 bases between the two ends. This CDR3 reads CASSESSVQETQYF. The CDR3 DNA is TGCGCCAGCAGTGAGTCTAGCGTCCAAGAGACCCAGTACTTC.

The CDR3 nucleotides are TGTGCCAGTTCTACGACCCTTCAGGCCATATTGAGACACACTAGTTCACCCCTCCACTTT. This gives the protein CASSTTLQAILRHTSSPLHF. The rearrangement uses TRBV19 and TRBJ1-6; D gene uncertain. The CDR3 totals 20 residues. Trimming left V 8 bases short and J 9 bases short, with 35 bases between. The germline CDR1 and CDR2 sequences are LNHDA and SQIVND (reference sequence).

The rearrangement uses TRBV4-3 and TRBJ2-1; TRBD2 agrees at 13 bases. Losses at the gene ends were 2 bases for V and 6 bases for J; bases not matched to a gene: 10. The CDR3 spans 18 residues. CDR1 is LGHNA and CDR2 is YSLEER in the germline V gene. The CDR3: CASSQQTSGGSPFNEQFF. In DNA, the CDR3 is TGCGCCAGCAGCCAACAGACTAGCGGGGGGTCCCCTTTCAATGAGCAGTTCTTC.

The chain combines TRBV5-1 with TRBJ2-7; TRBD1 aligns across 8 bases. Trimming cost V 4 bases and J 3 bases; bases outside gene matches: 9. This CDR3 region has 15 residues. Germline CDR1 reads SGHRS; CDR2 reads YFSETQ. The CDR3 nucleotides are TGCGCCAGCAGCGCCCTGACAGGGGTGAGCTACGAGCAGTACTTC. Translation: CASSALTGVSYEQYF.

CDR3 loop: CASSPQGYQETQYF. CDR3 DNA: TGCGCCAGCAGTCCCCAGGGGTACCAAGAGACCCAGTACTTC. V usage is TRBV10-2 and J usage is TRBJ2-5, with a possible D match to TRBD1 (6 bases). Trimming cost V 5 bases and J 0 bases, with 10 bases left between them. Germline V gives CDR1 WSHSY, CDR2 SAAADI. This CDR3 spans 14 amino acids.

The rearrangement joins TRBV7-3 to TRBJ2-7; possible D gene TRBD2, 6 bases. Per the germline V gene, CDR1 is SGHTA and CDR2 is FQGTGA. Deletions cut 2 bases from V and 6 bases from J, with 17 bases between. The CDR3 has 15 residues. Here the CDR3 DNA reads TGTGCCAGCAGCTTATCCGGGACTCCGAACTCCGAGCAGTACTTC. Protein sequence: CASSLSGTPNSEQYF.

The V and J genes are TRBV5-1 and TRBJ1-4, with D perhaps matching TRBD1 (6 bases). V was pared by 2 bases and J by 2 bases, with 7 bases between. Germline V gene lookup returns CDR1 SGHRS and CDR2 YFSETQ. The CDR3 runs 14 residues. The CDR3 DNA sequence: TGCGCCAGCAGCTTAGGGGGGACTAATGAAAAACTGTTTTTT. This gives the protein CASSLGGTNEKLFF.

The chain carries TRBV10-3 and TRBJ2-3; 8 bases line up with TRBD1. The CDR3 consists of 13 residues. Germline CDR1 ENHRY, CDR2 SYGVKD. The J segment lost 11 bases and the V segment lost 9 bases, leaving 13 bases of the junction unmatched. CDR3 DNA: TGTGCCATAACAGGGGGAACCGAGGTTGGGCAGTATTTT. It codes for CAITGGTEVGQYF.

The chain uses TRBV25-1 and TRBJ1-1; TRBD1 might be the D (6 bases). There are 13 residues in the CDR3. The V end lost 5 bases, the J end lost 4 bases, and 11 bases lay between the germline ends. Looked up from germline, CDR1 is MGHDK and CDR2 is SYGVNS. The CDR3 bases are TGTGCCAGCAGTCTAAAGGGGGTCACTGAAGCTTTCTTT. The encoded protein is CASSLKGVTEAFF. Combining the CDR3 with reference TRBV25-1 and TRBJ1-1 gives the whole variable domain EADIYQTPRYLVIGTGKKITLECSQTMGHDKMYWYQQDPGMELHLIHYSYGVNSTEKGDLSSESTVSRIRTEHFPLTLESARPSHTSQYLCASSLKGVTEAFFGQGTRLTVV.

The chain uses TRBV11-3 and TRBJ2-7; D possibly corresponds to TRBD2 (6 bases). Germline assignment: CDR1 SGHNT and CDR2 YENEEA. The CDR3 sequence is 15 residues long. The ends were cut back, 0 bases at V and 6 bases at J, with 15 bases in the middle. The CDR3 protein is CASSLELGGFGEQYF. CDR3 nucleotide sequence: TGTGCCAGCAGCTTAGAGCTCGGGGGATTCGGCGAGCAGTACTTC.

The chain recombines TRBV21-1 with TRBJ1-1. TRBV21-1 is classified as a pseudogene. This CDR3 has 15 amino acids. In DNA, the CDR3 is TGTGCCAGCAGCCGATCCGGCGATGGAGGGACTGAAGCTTTCTTT. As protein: CASSRSGDGGTEAFF.